This is a list of T cell receptor beta chains from one sample in a study of identical twins. MiXCR, run by TCRdb on the 5' RACE reads, gives a single entry per CDR3 protein. The sample lists some 660,000 distinct CDR3 sequences, roughly 8% occurring once. These data were likewise used in another study, on yellow fever vaccine responses in identical twins.

Sequences were obtained from PBMCs. Receptor source: a woman aged 18-29 years in good health. CDR3s include the opening cysteine and the closing phenylalanine or tryptophan. The order of the fields is J gene, D gene, CDR3 length, clone size, V gene, CDR3 DNA, CDR3 protein. A D gene is named only where the DNA matches it firmly. Clone size appears in some rows only: once, few, many, or a class for an expanded clone.

J: TRBJ1-1; D: -; length: 14; size: many; V: TRBV12-3/TRBV12-4; DNA: TGTGCCAGCAGGGTGTCGAACATGAACACTGAAGCTTTCTTT; CDR3: CASRVSNMNTEAFF
J: TRBJ1-2; D: TRBD1; length: 16; size: few; V: TRBV7-9; DNA: TGTGCCAGCAGCTTAAGTCGGGACAGGCGCAACTATGGCTACACCTTC; CDR3: CASSLSRDRRNYGYTF
J: TRBJ2-6; D: -; length: 14; size: -; V: TRBV29-1; DNA: TGCAGCGTTGTTTCGGGCTCTGGGGCCAACGTCCTGACTTTC; CDR3: CSVVSGSGANVLTF
J: TRBJ2-7; D: -; length: 12; size: few; V: TRBV29-1; DNA: TGCAGCGTTCAACAGGGATCCTACGAGCAGTACTTC; CDR3: CSVQQGSYEQYF
J: TRBJ1-2; D: TRBD1; length: 13; size: -; V: TRBV27; DNA: TGTGCCAGCAGGGCGGGGACAGCCTATGGCTACACCTTC; CDR3: CASRAGTAYGYTF
J: TRBJ2-2; D: -; length: 13; size: -; V: TRBV30; DNA: TGTGCCTGGAAACAGGGTCTCACCGGGGAGCTGTTTTTT; CDR3: CAWKQGLTGELFF
J: TRBJ1-2; D: -; length: 13; size: -; V: TRBV27; DNA: TGTGCCAGCACCCCAGCCCCGGCCTATGGCTACACCTTC; CDR3: CASTPAPAYGYTF
J: TRBJ1-4; D: TRBD1; length: 15; size: -; V: TRBV5-1; DNA: TGCGCCAGCAGGCCTTCCGGGACAGGGGAAGAAAAACTGTTTTTT; CDR3: CASRPSGTGEEKLFF
J: TRBJ2-5; D: -; length: 12; size: -; V: TRBV28; DNA: TGTGCCAGCAGCGACTTCGGGAAGACCCAGTACTTC; CDR3: CASSDFGKTQYF
J: TRBJ2-2; D: -; length: 15; size: few; V: TRBV5-1; DNA: TGCGCCAGCAGCCCTCGCGTTAGGGTCACCGGGGAGCTGTTTTTT; CDR3: CASSPRVRVTGELFF